Described below is a single T cell receptor beta chain sequence and its context. Under the authors' procedure: Estimation of nucleated cell counts was performed using reference gene primer amplification. Sequencing was performed with immunoSEQ multiplex PCR; in TCRdb, only in-frame clones are kept and a portion is missing. The DNA gave D and trimming, while V, J and clone size come from that table. The table includes approximately 75,000 clones, approximately 78% detected once. These data come from a study of blood T cell repertoires in COVID-19. The overall study: Material from acute and convalescent COVID-19 was sourced from the United States, Italy and Spain. Sources were T cells, B-cell-depleted T cells, or PBMCs; the material itself was cDNA or gDNA.

The CDR3 totals 12 residues. Losses at the gene ends were 8 bases for V and 3 bases for J; bases not matched to a gene: 0. Germline V lookup: CDR1 SGHVS, CDR2 FQNEAQ. The chain links TRBV7-8 to TRBJ2-7; 11 bases match TRBD1. The source of this sequence is a human donor in a cohort sampled during active COVID-19. Sequencing was done on a sample of peripheral blood. CDR3 DNA sequence: TGTGCCAGCGGGACAGGGGGCTACGAGCAGTACTTC. Translating gives CASGTGGYEQYF.